Below, 26 T cell receptor beta chains from the same sample are listed, as sequenced in a study of cytomegalovirus exposure and HLA in healthy donors. Use of 60 Vbeta and 13 Jbeta primers characterized the PCR. The repertoire was sequenced with immunoSEQ multiplex PCR; TCRdb's copy has only in-frame clones and lacks some. This table holds hundreds of thousands of clones, about 66% found once. Sequencing used PBMCs. The origin of the receptors is a female donor in good health and CMV-seronegative.

The table lists this clone with a few counts. Mismatch with germline at one junction end may stem from a read error. The V and J genes are TRBV7-9 and TRBJ2-1; D is possibly TRBD1 (6 bases). Germline V gene sequence: CDR1 SEHNR, CDR2 FQNEAQ (reference sequence). The CDR3 length is 15 residues. The CDR3 DNA is TGTTCCAGCAGCAAATATCAAGCGGACAGCAATGAGCAGTTCTTC. This sequence encodes CSSSKYQADSNEQFF.

The chain joins TRBV27 to TRBJ1-1; a possible D gene is TRBD1 (5 bases). The CDR3 runs 14 residues. CDR1 is MNHEY and CDR2 is SMNVEV in the germline V gene (reference sequence). V was clipped by 0 bases and J by 5 bases, with 10 bases between them. The CDR3 reads CASSLSDSGTEAFF. The DNA of the CDR3 is TGTGCCAGCAGTTTATCAGACAGTGGGACTGAAGCTTTCTTT.

The chain couples TRBV2 to TRBJ1-1; D gene uncertain. Trimming removed 4 bases from V and 8 bases from J, with 17 bases in between. This CDR3 is 14 amino acids long. Germline V gives CDR1 SNHLY, CDR2 FYNNEI. The CDR3 region has the DNA TGTGCCAGCAGTGGACAAGACGGGGTGGGGGAAGCTTTCTTT. Protein sequence: CASSGQDGVGEAFF.

The chain carries TRBV28 and TRBJ1-1; possible D gene TRBD1, 6 bases. The CDR3 contains 13 residues. V lost 8 bases and J 4 bases, leaving 14 bases between the germline ends. Per germline, CDR1 MDHEN and CDR2 SYDVKM. The CDR3 reads CASVGGGSTEAFF. CDR3 sequence (DNA): TGTGCCAGCGTAGGGGGGGGGAGCACTGAAGCTTTCTTT.

CDR3 in amino acids: CASWDSYNEQFF. In DNA form, the CDR3 reads TGTGCCAGCTGGGACAGCTACAATGAGCAGTTCTTC. The chain joins TRBV25-1 to TRBJ2-1; 7 bases are shared with TRBD1. In germline, CDR1 is MGHDK, CDR2 SYGVNS. Trimming at V came to 8 bases and at J to 3 bases, leaving 1 base not matched to a gene. This CDR3 spans 12 amino acids.

The genes are TRBV19 and TRBJ1-1; no definite D call. The V gene lost 3 bases and the J gene lost 0 bases, with 11 bases spanning the gap. This CDR3 contains 15 residues. Germline-derived CDR1 and CDR2 are LNHDA and SQIVND (reference sequence). CDR3 nucleotide sequence: TGTGCCAGTAGTATTAGCCGGGGAATGAACACTGAAGCTTTCTTT. Its translation is CASSISRGMNTEAFF.

V gene TRBV7-9 combines with J gene TRBJ1-1; TRBD1 might be the D (5 bases). Germline V lookup: CDR1 SEHNR, CDR2 FQNEAQ (reference sequence). V was trimmed by 4 bases and J by 6 bases, leaving 9 bases between them. The CDR3 is made up of 12 amino acids. Here the CDR3 reads CASSYQGPEAFF. CDR3 DNA sequence: TGTGCCAGCAGCTACCAGGGCCCTGAAGCTTTCTTT. The variable domain in full, completed from reference TRBV7-9 and TRBJ1-1, reads DTGVSQNPRHKITKRGQNVTFRCDPISEHNRLYWYRQTLGQGPEFLTYFQNEAQLEKSRLLSDRFSAERPKGSFSTLEIQRTEQGDSAMYLCASSYQGPEAFFGQGTRLTVV.

CDR3 sequence: CASSLLGTGQGAGALHF. The DNA for the CDR3 is TGTGCCAGCAGTTTGCTGGGAACAGGACAGGGGGCGGGGGCCCTCCACTTT. V usage is TRBV28 and J usage is TRBJ1-6, with 11 nucleotides matching TRBD1. The CDR3 extends over 17 amino acids. With V trimmed by 3 bases and J by 14 bases, 15 bases remained unmatched. The germline V gene encodes CDR1 MDHEN and CDR2 SYDVKM.

The chain employs TRBV5-4 and TRBJ2-5; 9 bases map to TRBD2. The CDR3 is made up of 16 amino acids. Germline CDR1 is SGHNT and CDR2 is YYREEE (reference sequence). V gave up 2 bases and J gave up 0 bases; unmatched junction bases: 5. The CDR3 sequence is CASSFGLAPYQETQYF. For the CDR3, the DNA is TGTGCCAGCAGCTTCGGACTAGCGCCGTACCAAGAGACCCAGTACTTC.

The chain uses TRBV28 and TRBJ2-1, with D possibly being TRBD2 (5 bases). Germline V gene data show CDR1 as MDHEN and CDR2 as SYDVKM. This CDR3 is built from 14 residues. V was trimmed by 5 bases and J by 6 bases, leaving 14 bases between them. CDR3 nucleotide sequence: TGTGCCAGCAGTCTTGTAGGCGGGCGCAATGAGCAGTTCTTC. Encoded protein: CASSLVGGRNEQFF.

The gene calls are TRBV19 and TRBJ2-7; 7 nucleotides align to TRBD1. CDR3 length: 14 residues. Germline loops: CDR1 LNHDA, CDR2 SQIVND (reference sequence). J gave up 3 bases and V 4 bases, and 6 bases lay outside the gene matches. The CDR3: CASSTQGSDYEQYF. The CDR3 coding sequence is TGTGCCAGTAGTACACAGGGGAGCGACTACGAGCAGTACTTC.

This sequence joins TRBV6-1 and TRBJ1-4; D possibly corresponds to TRBD1 (6 bases). The CDR3 extends over 15 amino acids. Per germline, CDR1 MNHNS and CDR2 SASEGT. V was trimmed by 1 base and J by 7 bases, leaving 13 bases between them. The CDR3 spells CASSEDGGLVEKLFF. The CDR3 nucleotides are TGTGCCAGCAGTGAAGACGGGGGGCTGGTTGAAAAACTGTTTTTT.

This chain uses TRBV29-1 with TRBJ1-3, with D tentatively TRBD1 (5 bases). CDR3 length: 13 amino acids. Germline lookup yields CDR1 SQVTM and CDR2 ANQGSEA. CDR3 coding DNA: TGCAGTGCTAGACAGAGTTCCCCTAACACCATATATTTT. It is translated as CSARQSSPNTIYF.

This clone was seen a few times. The chain recombines TRBV7-2 with TRBJ1-3; D uncertain. Trimming left V 5 bases short and J 4 bases short, with 18 bases between. Germline V gene sequence: CDR1 SGHTA, CDR2 FQGNSA. The CDR3 loop spans 16 amino acids. CDR3 in amino acids: CASSTSQWLLGNTIYF. The CDR3, as DNA: TGTGCCAGCAGCACTAGTCAGTGGCTATTAGGAAACACCATATATTTT.

The chain couples TRBV15 to TRBJ2-5; tentative D call: TRBD2 (6 bases). Germline CDR1 reads LNHNV; CDR2 reads YYDKDF (reference sequence). The CDR3 runs to 15 residues. V dropped 0 bases and J dropped 3 bases, with 11 bases sitting between them. CDR3 nucleotide sequence: TGTGCCACCAGCAGAGATAGGAGGAGGGAAGAGACCCAGTACTTC. It encodes CATSRDRRREETQYF.

This sequence joins TRBV27 and TRBJ1-6; D is undetermined. Germline lookup yields CDR1 MNHEY and CDR2 SMNVEV (reference sequence). Trimming removed 6 bases from V and 5 bases from J, with 14 bases in between. CDR3 length equals 15 residues. CDR3 DNA: TGTGCCAGCAGCCGATTTGGGAGGGATAATTCACCCCTCCACTTT. It encodes CASSRFGRDNSPLHF.

The rearrangement links TRBV7-3 to TRBJ2-1; 9 positions agree with TRBD1. Germline-derived CDR1 and CDR2 are SGHTA and FQGTGA. The CDR3 is made up of 16 amino acids. Losses at the gene ends were 5 bases for V and 7 bases for J; bases not matched to a gene: 12. CDR3 in DNA: TGTGCCAGCAGCACTGGTTCGGGACAGGGATGGAATGAGCAGTTCTTC. Its protein product is CASSTGSGQGWNEQFF.

This clone was observed a few times. The chain joins TRBV28 to TRBJ1-2; 8 bases align to TRBD1. Germline V lookup: CDR1 MDHEN, CDR2 SYDVKM. J was trimmed by 10 bases and V by 3 bases; bases with no gene match: 7. This CDR3 spans 13 amino acids. The CDR3 sequence: CASSLGRGPSYTF. CDR3 DNA: TGTGCCAGCAGTTTGGGCAGGGGGCCCTCCTACACCTTC.

CDR3 nucleotide sequence: TGTGCCAGCAGCTTCACTAGCGGGAGTCCCACCGGGGAGCTGTTTTTT. This translates into CASSFTSGSPTGELFF. The chain carries TRBV11-2 and TRBJ2-2, with 11 bases that match TRBD2. V was clipped by 3 bases and J by 4 bases; unmatched bases: 4. Germline-derived CDR1 and CDR2 are SGHAT and FQNNGV. The CDR3 has 16 amino acids.

The J gene is TRBJ2-4, the V gene TRBV27; 7 bases line up with TRBD1. The V and J ends lost 7 bases and 6 bases, in that order; junction bases with no gene match: 9. Germline V gives CDR1 MNHEY, CDR2 SMNVEV (reference sequence). The CDR3 spans 14 residues. The chain's CDR3 is CASTERTGRNIQYF. The DNA for the CDR3 is TGTGCCAGCACCGAACGGACAGGCAGAAACATTCAGTACTTC.

CDR3 protein: CASSLESRPTISGYTF. CDR3 nucleotides: TGCGCCAGCAGCTTGGAATCTCGCCCAACAATAAGTGGCTACACCTTC. The rearrangement links TRBV5-1 to TRBJ1-2; D unclear. This CDR3 region has 16 residues. Germline V CDR1 and CDR2: SGHRS, YFSETQ. The ends were cut back, 0 bases at V and 7 bases at J, with 19 bases in the middle. The variable domain in full, with the rest retrieved from reference TRBV5-1 and TRBJ1-2, is KAGVTQTPRYLIKTRGQQVTLSCSPISGHRSVSWYQQTPGQGLQFLFEYFSETQRNKGNFPGRFSGRQFSNSRSEMNVSTLELGDSALYLCASSLESRPTISGYTFGSGTRLTVV.

CDR3 sequence reads: CASQTAGAGYNEQFF. Written as DNA, the CDR3 is TGTGCCAGCCAAACGGCGGGAGCGGGTTACAATGAGCAGTTCTTC. This rearrangement joins TRBV2 to TRBJ2-1; 7 nucleotides align to TRBD2. Germline CDR1 reads SNHLY; CDR2 reads FYNNEI. The CDR3 is 15 amino acids. The J segment lost 4 bases and the V segment lost 8 bases, leaving 11 bases of the junction unmatched.

The chain couples TRBV5-1 to TRBJ1-4, with 7 bases matching TRBD1. The trim removed 4 bases at V and 8 bases at J, leaving 11 bases unmatched. The CDR3 has 15 amino acids. Germline-derived CDR1 and CDR2 are SGHRS and YFSETQ. CDR3 bases: TGCGCCAGCAGCGTAATAGGACAGGAGGGAGAAAAACTGTTTTTT. Its translation is CASSVIGQEGEKLFF.

The table lists this clone with a count of one. The chain is built from TRBV2 and TRBJ2-5; D is undetermined. The J call may be incorrect, as the DNA end agrees better with TRBJ2-7. CDR3 length: 14 residues. Germline V CDR1 and CDR2: SNHLY, FYNNEI. The CDR3 spells CASSASPQPHEQYF. DNA for the CDR3: TGTGCCAGCAGTGCTAGTCCCCAGCCCCACGAGCAGTACTTC.

V is TRBV21-1 and J is TRBJ2-1; the table's D call of TRBD2 was not tested on the DNA. TRBV21-1 is annotated as a pseudogene. CDR3 length equals 21 residues. This CDR3 reads CASSTQLAGPRYTSSYNEQFF. CDR3 in DNA: TGTGCCAGCAGCACCCAACTAGCGGGGCCCAGATATACCAGCTCCTACAATGAGCAGTTCTTC.

This clone was observed a few times. The rearrangement links TRBV6-6 to TRBJ1-1, with D possibly matching TRBD1 (6 bases). This CDR3 contains 11 residues. The germline V and J ends were trimmed by 6 bases and 7 bases, with 9 bases remaining between them. CDR1 and CDR2 from the germline V gene are MNHNY and SVGAGI (reference sequence). The CDR3 here is CASRQQGEAFF. The DNA of the CDR3 is TGTGCCAGCAGACAACAGGGTGAAGCTTTCTTT.